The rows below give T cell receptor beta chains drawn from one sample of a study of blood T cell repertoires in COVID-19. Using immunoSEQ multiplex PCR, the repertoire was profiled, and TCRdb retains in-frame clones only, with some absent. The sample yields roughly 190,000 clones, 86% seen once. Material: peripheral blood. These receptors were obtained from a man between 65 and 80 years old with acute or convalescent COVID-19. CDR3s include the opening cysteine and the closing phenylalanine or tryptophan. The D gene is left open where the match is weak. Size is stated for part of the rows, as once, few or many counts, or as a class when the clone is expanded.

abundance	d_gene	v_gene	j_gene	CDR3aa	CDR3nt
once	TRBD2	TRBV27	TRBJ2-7	CASMLTRRGGLGEQYF	TGTGCCAGCATGCTGACTAGGCGGGGGGGCTTGGGCGAGCAGTACTTC
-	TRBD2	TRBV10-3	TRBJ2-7	CAISEASGAYEQYF	TGTGCCATCAGTGAGGCCAGCGGGGCCTACGAGCAGTACTTC
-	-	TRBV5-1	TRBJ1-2	CASSLEGHFYGYTF	TGCGCCAGCAGCTTGGAAGGACATTTCTATGGCTACACCTTC
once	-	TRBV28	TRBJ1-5	CASNPTGSNQPQHF	TGTGCCAGCAACCCGACAGGAAGCAATCAGCCCCAGCATTTT
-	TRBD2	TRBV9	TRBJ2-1	CASSTRGGQYNEQFF	TGTGCCAGCAGCACCCGCGGGGGGCAGTACAATGAGCAGTTCTTC
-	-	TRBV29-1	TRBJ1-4	CSGTEDNEKLFF	TGCAGCGGGACAGAGGATAATGAAAAACTGTTTTTT
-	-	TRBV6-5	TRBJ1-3	CASSREGRRGNTIYF	TGTGCCAGCAGTCGGGAGGGGCGCCGAGGAAACACCATATATTTT
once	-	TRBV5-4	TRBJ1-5	CASSIGGVSNQPQHF	TGTGCCAGCAGTATAGGCGGAGTGAGCAATCAGCCCCAGCATTTT
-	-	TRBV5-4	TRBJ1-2	CASSLRGYYGYTF	TGTGCCAGCAGCTTGCGGGGATACTATGGCTACACCTTC
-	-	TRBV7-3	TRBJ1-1	CASSLNRGTEAFF	TGTGCCAGCAGCTTAAATAGGGGCACTGAAGCTTTCTTT
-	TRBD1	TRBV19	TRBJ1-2	CASSIRDSDISNYGYTF	TGTGCCAGTAGTATCCGGGACAGCGATATTTCTAACTATGGCTACACCTTC
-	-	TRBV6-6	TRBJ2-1	CASKGSSYNEQFF	TGTGCCAGCAAAGGGAGCTCCTACAATGAGCAGTTCTTC
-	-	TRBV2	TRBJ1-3	CASSPRGTGNTIYF	TGTGCCAGCAGCCCCCGGGGAACTGGAAACACCATATATTTT
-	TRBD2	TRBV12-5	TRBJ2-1	CASGLVRTSGSVWEQFF	TGTGCTAGTGGTTTGGTACGCACTAGCGGGAGTGTATGGGAGCAGTTCTTC
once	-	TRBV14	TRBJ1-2	CASSQENIGAYTF	TGTGCCAGCAGCCAAGAAAACATCGGAGCCTACACCTTC
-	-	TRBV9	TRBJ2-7	CASSGIRDFYEQYF	TGTGCCAGCAGCGGTATCCGGGATTTCTACGAGCAGTACTTC
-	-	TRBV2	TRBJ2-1	CAMPTGRGSNEQFF	TGTGCGATGCCCACCGGTCGGGGAAGTAATGAGCAGTTCTTC
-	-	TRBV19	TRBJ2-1	CASSNRGSLLNEQFF	TGTGCCAGTAGTAACCGGGGGAGTTTACTGAATGAGCAGTTCTTC
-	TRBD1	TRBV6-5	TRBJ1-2	CASRDRANYGYTF	TGTGCCAGCAGGGACAGGGCCAACTATGGCTACACCTTC
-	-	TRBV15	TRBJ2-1	CATSDFTSEQFF	TGTGCCACCAGCGACTTTACCAGTGAGCAGTTCTTC
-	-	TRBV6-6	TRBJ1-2	CASSYGNYGYTF	TGTGCCAGCAGTTATGGCAACTATGGCTACACCTTC
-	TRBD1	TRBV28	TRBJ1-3	CASIGTGEGNTIYF	TGTGCCAGCATCGGTACAGGGGAAGGAAACACCATATATTTT
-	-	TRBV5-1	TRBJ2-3	CASSLPPGHNGDTQYF	TGCGCCAGCAGCTTGCCTCCGGGACACAACGGCGATACGCAGTATTTT
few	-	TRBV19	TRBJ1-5	CASQTMMASNQPQHF	TGTGCCAGTCAGACAATGATGGCCTCTAATCAGCCCCAGCATTTT
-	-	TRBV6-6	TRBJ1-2	CASSYSGADYGYTF	TGTGCCAGCAGTTACTCAGGGGCCGATTATGGCTACACCTTC
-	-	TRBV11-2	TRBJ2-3	CASSLELGRGKRDTQYF	TGTGCCAGCAGCTTAGAACTCGGCAGGGGAAAAAGAGATACGCAGTATTTT
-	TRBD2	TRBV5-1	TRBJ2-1	CASSLAGTSGGRVEQFF	TGCGCCAGCAGCTTGGCCGGGACTAGCGGGGGGAGGGTTGAGCAGTTCTTC
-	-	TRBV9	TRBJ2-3	CASSEGSTDTQYF	TGTGCCAGCAGCGAGGGGAGCACAGATACGCAGTATTTT
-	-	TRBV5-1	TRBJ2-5	CASSLQETQYF	TGCGCCAGCAGCCTCCAAGAGACCCAGTACTTC
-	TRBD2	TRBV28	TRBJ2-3	CAIYGLERDTQYF	TGTGCCATCTACGGACTAGAGCGAGATACGCAGTATTTT
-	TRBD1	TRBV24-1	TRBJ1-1	CATSDLGGDSTEAFF	TGTGCCACCAGTGATTTAGGAGGGGACAGCACTGAAGCTTTCTTT
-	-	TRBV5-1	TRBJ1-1	CASSRSPVAGEGEAFF	TGCGCCAGCAGCCGGAGCCCGGTGGCAGGGGAGGGTGAAGCTTTCTTT
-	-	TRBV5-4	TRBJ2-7	CASSPISGSTYEQYF	TGTGCCAGCAGCCCTATCTCAGGTTCCACCTACGAGCAGTACTTC
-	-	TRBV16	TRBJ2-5	CASSQSYTTGTQYF	TGTGCCAGCAGCCAATCATACACCACAGGGACCCAGTACTTC
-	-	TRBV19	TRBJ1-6	CVRSSYNSPLHF	TGTGTCAGGAGCTCCTATAATTCACCCCTCCACTTT
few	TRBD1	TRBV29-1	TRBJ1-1	CSVEAGQARAFF	TGCAGCGTTGAAGCCGGACAGGCCCGGGCTTTCTTT
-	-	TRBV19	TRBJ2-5	CASKRQVGGETQYF	TGTGCCAGTAAAAGGCAGGTGGGGGGAGAGACCCAGTACTTC
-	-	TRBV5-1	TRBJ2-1	CASSLTPPPREEQFF	TGCGCCAGCAGCTTGACACCCCCTCCCCGGGAGGAGCAGTTCTTC
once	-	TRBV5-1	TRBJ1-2	CASSRGQNYGYTF	TGCGCCAGCAGCCGCGGACAAAACTATGGCTACACCTTC
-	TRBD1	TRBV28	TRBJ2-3	CASSFWTGLPTDTQYF	TGTGCCAGCAGTTTCTGGACAGGTCTTCCCACAGATACGCAGTATTTT
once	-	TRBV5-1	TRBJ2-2	CASQGENTGELFF	TGCGCCAGCCAAGGGGAGAACACCGGGGAGCTGTTTTTT
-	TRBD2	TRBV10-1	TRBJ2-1	CASGAGSPYNEQFF	TGCGCCAGCGGAGCGGGGTCACCCTACAATGAGCAGTTCTTC
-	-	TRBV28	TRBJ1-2	CASSSSVGGGGYGYTF	TGTGCCAGCAGTTCATCAGTCGGAGGAGGCGGCTATGGCTACACCTTC
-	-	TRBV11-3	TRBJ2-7	CASSLNRGDEQYF	TGTGCCAGCAGCTTAAATCGGGGTGACGAGCAGTACTTC
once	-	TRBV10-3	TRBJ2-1	CAISGGLQYNEQFF	TGTGCCATCAGCGGGGGACTTCAGTACAATGAGCAGTTCTTC
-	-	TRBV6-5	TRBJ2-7	CASSSVAGTITYEQYF	TGTGCCAGCAGTTCTGTGGCCGGGACAATAACCTACGAGCAGTACTTC